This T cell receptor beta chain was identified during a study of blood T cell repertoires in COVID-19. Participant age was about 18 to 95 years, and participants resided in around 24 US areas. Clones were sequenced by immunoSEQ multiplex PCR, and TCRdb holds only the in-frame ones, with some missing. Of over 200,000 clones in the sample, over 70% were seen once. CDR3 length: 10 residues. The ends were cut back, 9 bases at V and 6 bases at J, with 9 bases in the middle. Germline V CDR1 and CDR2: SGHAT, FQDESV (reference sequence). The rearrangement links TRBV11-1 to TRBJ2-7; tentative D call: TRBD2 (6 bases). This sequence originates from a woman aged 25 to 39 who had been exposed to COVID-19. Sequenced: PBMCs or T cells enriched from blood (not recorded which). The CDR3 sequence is CASAGLEQYF. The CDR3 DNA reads TGTGCCAGTGCGGGGCTCGAGCAGTACTTC.